A single sample gave rise to the 30 T cell receptor beta chains below, sequenced in a study of blood T cell repertoires in COVID-19. The assay was immunoSEQ multiplex PCR, and TCRdb's table has in-frame clones only and misses some. The sample has about 74,000 clones, roughly four fifths seen once. Sequenced: peripheral blood. The receptors here all came from an older man with acute or convalescent COVID-19.

This chain connects TRBV2 to TRBJ2-1; 7 bases fit TRBD1. V lost 10 bases to trimming and J lost 8 bases; unmatched junction nucleotides: 8. The CDR3 is 12 residues long. From germline, CDR1 is SNHLY and CDR2 FYNNEI. The CDR3 DNA follows: TGTGCCATACAGGGGTATGCGGATGAGCAGTTCTTC. This codes for CAIQGYADEQFF.

The chain carries TRBV5-1 and TRBJ2-1, with D hard to call. Germline V gives CDR1 SGHRS, CDR2 YFSETQ. The ends were cut back, 5 bases at V and 3 bases at J, with 6 bases in the middle. This CDR3 contains 12 residues. The CDR3 DNA is TGCGCCAGCAGTTTATACTACAATGAGCAGTTCTTC. This sequence encodes CASSLYYNEQFF.

This clone was seen more than once but under ten times. The rearrangement uses TRBV9 and TRBJ1-6; 12 bases agree with TRBD1. Germline V lookup: CDR1 SGDLS, CDR2 YYNGEE. CDR3 length equals 18 residues. The trim removed 0 bases at V and 10 bases at J, leaving 11 bases unmatched. The CDR3, as DNA: TGTGCCAGCAGCGTAGACACCGGGACAGGGGGCACGGGGTCACCCCTCCACTTT. Encoded protein: CASSVDTGTGGTGSPLHF. Combining the CDR3 with reference TRBV9 and TRBJ1-6 gives the whole variable domain DSGVTQTPKHLITATGQRVTLRCSPRSGDLSVYWYQQSLDQGLQFLIQYYNGEERAKGNILERFSAQQFPDLHSELNLSSLELGDSALYFCASSVDTGTGGTGSPLHFGNGTRLTVT.

The chain uses TRBV9 and TRBJ2-7; D is perhaps TRBD2 (6 bases). V was pared by 2 bases and J by 4 bases, with 16 bases between. CDR3 length equals 15 residues. Per the germline V gene, CDR1 is SGDLS and CDR2 is YYNGEE. The CDR3 sequence is CASSVAPRAGYEQYF. The CDR3 DNA is TGTGCCAGCAGCGTTGCCCCACGGGCGGGGTACGAGCAGTACTTC. Full variable domain (outside the CDR3, taken from reference TRBV9 and TRBJ2-7): DSGVTQTPKHLITATGQRVTLRCSPRSGDLSVYWYQQSLDQGLQFLIQYYNGEERAKGNILERFSAQQFPDLHSELNLSSLELGDSALYFCASSVAPRAGYEQYFGPGTRLTVT.

V is TRBV2 and J is TRBJ1-6; D possibly corresponds to TRBD1 (6 bases). Trimming took off 5 bases at V and 0 bases at J, with 14 bases between the two ends. The CDR3 spans 17 residues. Germline values: CDR1 SNHLY, CDR2 FYNNEI. CDR3 coding DNA: TGTGCCAGCAGTAGAGACAGGTGGGACTCCTATAATTCACCCCTCCACTTT. It codes for CASSRDRWDSYNSPLHF.

The CDR3 sequence: CASALTGKGNEKLFF. DNA of the CDR3: TGTGCCAGCGCTTTAACAGGGAAGGGGAATGAAAAACTGTTTTTT. V usage is TRBV3-1 (or the pseudogene TRBV3-2) and J usage is TRBJ1-4; a weak D match, TRBD1 (6 bases). The CDR3 covers 15 residues. The germline V and J ends were trimmed by 8 bases and 5 bases, with 18 bases remaining between them. Germline lookup yields CDR1 LGHDT and CDR2 YNNKEL (reference sequence).

The rearrangement joins TRBV5-1 to TRBJ1-2; 10 positions match TRBD1. Germline lookup yields CDR1 SGHRS and CDR2 YFSETQ. Trimming removed 4 bases from V and 6 bases from J; junction bases left unmatched: 6. This CDR3 comprises 14 residues. The CDR3 DNA reads TGCGCCAGCAGCCAGGGACAGGGGCGGAATGGCTACACCTTC. Translation: CASSQGQGRNGYTF.

The chain couples TRBV5-1 to TRBJ2-5, with 10 bases lining up with TRBD1. Trimming cost V 4 bases and J 2 bases; bases outside gene matches: 8. From germline, CDR1 is SGHRS and CDR2 YFSETQ. The CDR3 loop spans 16 amino acids. CDR3 in amino acids: CASSHKRTGGQETQYF. DNA of the CDR3: TGCGCCAGCAGCCATAAAAGGACAGGGGGACAAGAGACCCAGTACTTC.

This chain connects TRBV7-8 to TRBJ2-4; TRBD1 aligns across 9 bases. V dropped 3 bases and J dropped 7; count of bases not matched to a gene: 7. CDR1 is SGHVS, CDR2 FQNEAQ, per germline. The CDR3 covers 15 residues. The CDR3 sequence: CASSFNRGQGNIQYF. The CDR3 DNA sequence: TGTGCCAGCAGCTTTAACAGGGGGCAGGGGAACATTCAGTACTTC.

The chain is built from TRBV27 and TRBJ2-7, with TRBD1 as a possible D gene (6 bases). This CDR3 is 12 amino acids long. Germline CDR1 is MNHEY and CDR2 is SMNVEV (reference sequence). Trimming took 9 bases from V and 6 from J, leaving 15 bases between them. The CDR3 loop is CARKGQGREQYF. The CDR3 DNA follows: TGTGCCAGGAAGGGACAAGGGCGCGAGCAGTACTTC.

The V and J genes are TRBV4-3 and TRBJ1-4, with D maybe TRBD1 (5 bases). There are 13 residues in the CDR3. V lost 0 bases, J lost 14 bases, and 13 bases lay in between. Germline V gene data show CDR1 as LGHNA and CDR2 as YSLEER. CDR3 DNA: TGCGCCAGCAGCCAAGATCTACAGGACAAGCTGTTTTTT. Translation gives CASSQDLQDKLFF.

This clone has more than one count but fewer than ten. The rearrangement joins TRBV27 to TRBJ1-6; D is possibly TRBD1 (6 bases). The germline V gene has CDR1 MNHEY and CDR2 SMNVEV (reference sequence). V was shortened by 4 bases and J by 5 bases, with 9 bases between the two germline ends. There are 14 residues in the CDR3. The CDR3 nucleotides are TGTGCCAGCAGTTCGGACAGAGATAATTCACCCCTCCACTTT. Encoded protein: CASSSDRDNSPLHF.

In its sample, this clone was seen many times. The rearrangement links TRBV4-1 to TRBJ1-2; D uncertain. The V end lost 0 bases, the J end lost 10 bases, and 9 bases lay between the germline ends. The CDR3 runs 12 residues. CDR1 MGHRA and CDR2 YSYEKL come from the germline V gene. The CDR3, as DNA: TGCGCCAGCAGCCAAGATCGTCTTTACTACACCTTC. It specifies CASSQDRLYYTF.

CDR3 sequence reads: CASSQQPGEQFF. The CDR3 DNA follows: TGTGCCAGCAGCCAACAACCAGGTGAGCAGTTCTTC. The rearrangement joins TRBV9 to TRBJ2-1; unclear D gene. The CDR3 is made up of 12 amino acids. Germline V gene sequence: CDR1 SGDLS, CDR2 YYNGEE. V was clipped by 4 bases and J by 9 bases, with 11 bases between them.

The CDR3: CASSYGLASSQYF. In DNA, the CDR3 is TGTGCCAGCAGTTATGGACTAGCCTCGTCCCAGTACTTC. The rearrangement uses TRBV6-5 and TRBJ2-5, with TRBD2 identical over 8 bases. The trim removed 3 bases at V and 9 bases at J, leaving 6 bases unmatched. The CDR3 covers 13 residues. In germline, CDR1 is MNHEY, CDR2 SVGAGI.

With regard to this clone: The sample carries other DNA sequences with the same CDR3. The CDR3 coding sequence is TGTGCCAGCAGTGAACAGGGGGCTCGCACCGGGGAGCTGTTTTTT. It encodes CASSEQGARTGELFF. The chain combines TRBV25-1 with TRBJ2-2; 8 positions match TRBD1. The CDR3 has 15 residues. The V and J ends lost 2 bases and 4 bases, in that order; junction bases with no gene match: 3. The germline V gene has CDR1 MGHDK and CDR2 SYGVNS.

CDR3 in amino acids: CASSLVGGFNEQFF. DNA of the CDR3: TGTGCCAGCAGCTTAGTGGGGGGTTTCAATGAGCAGTTCTTC. The chain recombines TRBV11-2 with TRBJ2-1, with D possibly being TRBD2 (6 bases). The germline V and J ends were trimmed by 1 base and 6 bases, with 10 bases remaining between them. Germline CDR1 SGHAT, CDR2 FQNNGV. This CDR3 contains 14 residues.

This clone was detected once. The J gene is TRBJ2-7, the V gene TRBV9; no clear D. Trimming left V 4 bases short and J 0 bases short, with 17 bases between. This CDR3 contains 16 residues. The germline V gene has CDR1 SGDLS and CDR2 YYNGEE. The chain's CDR3 is CASSLRGAESSYEQYF. CDR3 coding DNA: TGTGCCAGCAGCCTCCGAGGCGCAGAGAGCTCCTACGAGCAGTACTTC.

This chain connects TRBV2 to TRBJ2-7, with D possibly matching TRBD1 (5 bases). The CDR3 runs 14 residues. The V and J ends lost 3 bases and 1 base respectively, with 10 bases between them. Germline V gives CDR1 SNHLY, CDR2 FYNNEI. Here the CDR3 DNA reads TGTGCCAGCAGTGACAGTAGGGGATCCTACGAGCAGTACTTC. Its protein is CASSDSRGSYEQYF. The full variable domain, rest sourced from reference TRBV2 and TRBJ2-7, is EPEVTQTPSHQVTQMGQEVILRCVPISNHLYFYWYRQILGQKVEFLVSFYNNEISEKSEIFDDQFSVERPDGSNFTLKIRSTKLEDSAMYFCASSDSRGSYEQYFGPGTRLTVT.

V is TRBV7-8 and J is TRBJ2-4; 7 bases match TRBD2. CDR1 and CDR2 from the germline V gene are SGHVS and FQNEAQ. The junction had 7 bases not matched to a gene; V was cut back by 1 base and J by 1 base. The CDR3 totals 17 residues. In nucleotides, the CDR3 is TGTGCCAGCAGCTTAGTTCGGTTAGCGGGCGCCAAAAACATTCAGTACTTC. Translation: CASSLVRLAGAKNIQYF.

This chain joins TRBV27 and TRBJ2-7, with 7 nucleotides matching TRBD2. The CDR3 length is 17 residues. The trim removed 3 bases at V and 3 bases at J, leaving 14 bases unmatched. CDR1 is MNHEY and CDR2 is SMNVEV in the germline V gene (reference sequence). Here the CDR3 DNA reads TGTGCCAGCAGTTTCCCACATCCCTGGGGGGACTACTACGAGCAGTACTTC. Protein product: CASSFPHPWGDYYEQYF.

CDR3 region: CASTFATGANTGELFF. The CDR3 coding sequence is TGCGCCAGCACCTTCGCGACAGGGGCGAACACCGGGGAGCTGTTTTTT. V gene TRBV5-1 combines with J gene TRBJ2-2; TRBD1 aligns across 8 bases. CDR1 is SGHRS, CDR2 YFSETQ, per germline. With 6 bases clipped from V and 0 bases from J, the junction kept 7 bases outside the gene matches. This CDR3 spans 16 amino acids.

The V and J genes are TRBV2 and TRBJ2-3; D is unclear. Germline values: CDR1 SNHLY, CDR2 FYNNEI. Deletions cut 4 bases from V and 1 base from J, with 3 bases between. This CDR3 is built from 12 residues. The CDR3 sequence: CASSAGTDTQYF. The DNA of the CDR3 is TGTGCCAGCAGTGCGGGCACAGATACGCAGTATTTT.

The CDR3 spells CASSLRDRFTEAFF. DNA of the CDR3: TGTGCCAGCAGCCTCCGGGACAGGTTCACTGAAGCTTTCTTT. The chain couples TRBV21-1 to TRBJ1-1; the D segment call TRBD1 is taken from the table without a DNA check. TRBV21-1 is given as a pseudogene. This CDR3 region has 14 residues.

This clone was counted only a few times. V is TRBV27 and J is TRBJ2-2, with a weak D call TRBD2 (6 bases). Germline V gene sequence: CDR1 MNHEY, CDR2 SMNVEV (reference sequence). V lost 8 bases to trimming and J lost 2 bases, with 9 bases between them. The CDR3 contains 13 residues. The CDR3 is CASGAGNTGELFF. Here the CDR3 DNA reads TGTGCCAGCGGGGCGGGAAACACCGGGGAGCTGTTTTTT.

This chain uses TRBV30 with TRBJ1-4; tentative D call: TRBD1 (5 bases). Germline CDR1 GTSNPN, CDR2 SVGIG (reference sequence). Trimming took 3 bases from V and 1 from J, leaving 9 bases between them. The CDR3 consists of 14 residues. CDR3 sequence: CAWRRGRTNEKLFF. CDR3 DNA: TGTGCCTGGAGAAGGGGAAGAACTAATGAAAAACTGTTTTTT.

The rearrangement joins TRBV7-2 to TRBJ2-2; D is uncertain. This CDR3 is 13 amino acids long. The germline gives CDR1 SGHTA, CDR2 FQGNSA. Trimming stripped 1 base from V and 6 bases from J, with 6 bases between. The CDR3, as DNA: TGTGCCAGCAGCTTAGGTTATCCCGGGGAGCTGTTTTTT. This codes for CASSLGYPGELFF.

The chain recombines TRBV11-2 with TRBJ2-5; 7 bases map to TRBD1. Trimming cost V 4 bases and J 5 bases; bases outside gene matches: 10. Germline-derived CDR1 and CDR2 are SGHAT and FQNNGV. The CDR3 has 15 residues. CDR3 protein: CASSYPRGGRETQYF. The CDR3, as DNA: TGTGCCAGCAGCTACCCTAGAGGGGGCAGGGAGACCCAGTACTTC.

The chain combines TRBV5-1 with TRBJ1-1; D call uncertain. Germline CDR1 SGHRS, CDR2 YFSETQ. The V end lost 0 bases, the J end lost 1 base, and 7 bases lay between the germline ends. CDR3 length: 14 amino acids. CDR3 bases: TGCGCCAGCAGCTTGGGAGGCGGGAACACTGAAGCTTTCTTT. It specifies CASSLGGGNTEAFF.

This CDR3 is CASSALEGLAGGDTQYF. CDR3 nucleotides: TGTGCCAGCAGCGCCTTAGAGGGACTAGCGGGAGGGGATACGCAGTATTTT. This chain joins TRBV3-1 (or the pseudogene TRBV3-2) and TRBJ2-3; TRBD2 aligns across 16 bases. CDR1 and CDR2 (germline): LGHDT, YNNKEL (reference sequence). The CDR3 runs to 17 residues. The trim removed 5 bases at V and 6 bases at J, leaving 8 bases unmatched.